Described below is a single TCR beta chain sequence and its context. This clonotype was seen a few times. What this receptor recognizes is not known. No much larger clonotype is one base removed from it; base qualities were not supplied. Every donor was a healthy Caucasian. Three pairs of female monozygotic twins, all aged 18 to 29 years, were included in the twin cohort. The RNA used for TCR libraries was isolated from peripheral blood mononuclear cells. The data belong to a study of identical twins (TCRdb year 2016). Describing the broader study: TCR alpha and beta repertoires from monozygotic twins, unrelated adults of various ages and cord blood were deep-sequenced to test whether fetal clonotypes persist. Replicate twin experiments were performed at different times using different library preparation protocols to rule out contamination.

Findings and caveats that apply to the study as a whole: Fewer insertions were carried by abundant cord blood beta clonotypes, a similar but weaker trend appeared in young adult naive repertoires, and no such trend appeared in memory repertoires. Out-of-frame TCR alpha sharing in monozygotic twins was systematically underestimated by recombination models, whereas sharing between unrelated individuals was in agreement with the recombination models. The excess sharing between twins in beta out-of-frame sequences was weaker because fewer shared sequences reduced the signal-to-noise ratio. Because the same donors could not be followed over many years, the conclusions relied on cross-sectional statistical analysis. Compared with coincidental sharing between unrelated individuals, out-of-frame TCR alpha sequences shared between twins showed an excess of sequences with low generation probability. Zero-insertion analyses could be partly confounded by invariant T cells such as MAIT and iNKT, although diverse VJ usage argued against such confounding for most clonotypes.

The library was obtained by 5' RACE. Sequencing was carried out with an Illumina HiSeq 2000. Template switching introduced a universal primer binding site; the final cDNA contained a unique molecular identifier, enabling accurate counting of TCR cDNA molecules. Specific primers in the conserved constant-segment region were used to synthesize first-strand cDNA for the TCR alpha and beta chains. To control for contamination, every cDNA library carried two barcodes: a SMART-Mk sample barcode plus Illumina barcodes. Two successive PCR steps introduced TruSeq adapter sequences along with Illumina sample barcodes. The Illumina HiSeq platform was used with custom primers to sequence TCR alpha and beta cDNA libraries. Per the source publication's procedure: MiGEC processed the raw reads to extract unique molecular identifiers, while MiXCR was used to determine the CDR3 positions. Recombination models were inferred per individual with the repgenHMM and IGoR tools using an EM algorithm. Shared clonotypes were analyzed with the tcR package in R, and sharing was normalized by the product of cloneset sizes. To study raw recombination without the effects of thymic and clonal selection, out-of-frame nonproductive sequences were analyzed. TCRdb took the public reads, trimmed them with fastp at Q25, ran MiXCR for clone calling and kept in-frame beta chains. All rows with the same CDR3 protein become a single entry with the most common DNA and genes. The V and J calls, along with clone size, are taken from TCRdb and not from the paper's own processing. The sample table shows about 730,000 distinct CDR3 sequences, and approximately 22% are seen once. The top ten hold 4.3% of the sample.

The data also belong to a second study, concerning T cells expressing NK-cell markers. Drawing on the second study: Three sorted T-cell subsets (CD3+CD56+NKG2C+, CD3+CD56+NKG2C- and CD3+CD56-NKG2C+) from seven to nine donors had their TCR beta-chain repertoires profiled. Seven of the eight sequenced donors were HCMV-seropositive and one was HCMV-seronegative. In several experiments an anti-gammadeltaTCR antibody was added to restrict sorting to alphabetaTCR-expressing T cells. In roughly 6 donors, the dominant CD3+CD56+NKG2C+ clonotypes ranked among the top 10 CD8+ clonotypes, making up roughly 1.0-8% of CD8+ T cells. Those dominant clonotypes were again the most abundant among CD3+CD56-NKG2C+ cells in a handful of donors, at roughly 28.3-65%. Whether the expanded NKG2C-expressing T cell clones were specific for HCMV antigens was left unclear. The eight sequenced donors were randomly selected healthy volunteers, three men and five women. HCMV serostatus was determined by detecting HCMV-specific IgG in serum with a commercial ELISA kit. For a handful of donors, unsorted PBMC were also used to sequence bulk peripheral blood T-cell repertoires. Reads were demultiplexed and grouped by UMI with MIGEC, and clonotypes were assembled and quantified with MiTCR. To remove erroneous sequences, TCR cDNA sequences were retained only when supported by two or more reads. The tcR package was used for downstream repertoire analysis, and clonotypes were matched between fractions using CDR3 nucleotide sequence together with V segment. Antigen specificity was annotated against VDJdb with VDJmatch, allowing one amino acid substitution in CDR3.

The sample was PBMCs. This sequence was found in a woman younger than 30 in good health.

The encoded CDR3 is CASSPDGSGQAFF. Read as DNA, the sequence is TGTGCCAGCAGCCCCGACGGGAGTGGTCAAGCTTTCTTT. The V and J genes are TRBV7-8 and TRBJ1-1, with no confident D gene call. V is clipped by 5 bases and J by 9 bases, and the sequence between their germline boundaries is 16 bases long. The CDR3 starts with the cysteine, ends with the phenylalanine, and has 13 residues. Only CDR3 DNA remains: 39 bases, in frame from the first base. Reading the germline V gene gives CDR1 SGHVS and CDR2 FQNEAQ.